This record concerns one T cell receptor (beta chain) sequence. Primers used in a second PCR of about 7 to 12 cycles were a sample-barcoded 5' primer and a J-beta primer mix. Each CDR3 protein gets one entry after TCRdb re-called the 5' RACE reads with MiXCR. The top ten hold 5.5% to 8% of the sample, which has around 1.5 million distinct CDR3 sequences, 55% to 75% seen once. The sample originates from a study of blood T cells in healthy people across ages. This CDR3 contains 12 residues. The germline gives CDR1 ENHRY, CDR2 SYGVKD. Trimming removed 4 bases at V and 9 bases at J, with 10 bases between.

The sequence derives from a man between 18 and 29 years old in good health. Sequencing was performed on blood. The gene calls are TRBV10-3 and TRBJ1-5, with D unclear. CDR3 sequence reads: CAISGPQRPQHF. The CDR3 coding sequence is TGTGCCATCAGTGGGCCACAGCGGCCCCAGCATTTT.